These 14 T cell receptor beta chains were all obtained from the same sample, sequenced in a study of tumor-infiltrating lymphocytes in primary liver carcinoma. Production of TCR beta cDNA used roughly 500 ng total RNA together with a constant-region primer. It was through three nested multiplex PCR rounds of slightly modified ARM-PCR that TCR beta libraries arose. TRBV1-TRBV30 forward primers paired with a C-beta reverse primer were used in the first two PCR rounds, which ran roughly 9 cycles each. TCRdb used MiXCR to reprocess the multiplex PCR reads, holding one entry per CDR3 protein. The sample comprises 300,000 to 400,000 distinct CDR3 sequences, less than 75% of which are singletons, and roughly 9% rests with the top ten. Out of unsorted whole blood came the blood RNA, and germline DNA was extracted as well. Specimen: peripheral blood. The receptors derive from a middle-aged man with primary liver carcinoma and hepatitis B virus infection.

CDR3 region: CASSLDNATPFYTF. The CDR3 DNA is TGTGCCAGCAGCTTAGATAACGCGACACCCTTCTACACCTTC. The chain couples TRBV11-2 to TRBJ1-2; D is undetermined. The CDR3 consists of 14 residues. The ends were cut back, 0 bases at V and 10 bases at J, with 15 bases in the middle. Germline V lookup: CDR1 SGHAT, CDR2 FQNNGV.

On this clonotype: Because the CDR3 is missing its conserved closing phenylalanine or tryptophan, this is likely a read error. V is TRBV29-1 and J is TRBJ2-5; perhaps D is TRBD1 or TRBD2 (5 bases each). The length of the CDR3 is 11 residues. CDR1 is SQVTM, CDR2 ANQGSEA, per germline. CDR3: CGGNAGGTQYL. Written as DNA, the CDR3 is TGCGGGGGAAATGCAGGTGGGACCCAGTACTTA.

There are a few counts of this clonotype. The chain joins TRBV5-5 to TRBJ1-5; D is unresolved. The germline CDR1 and CDR2 sequences are SGHKS and YYEKEE (reference sequence). CDR3 length: 20 residues. Trimming pared 2 bases from V and 0 bases from J, leaving 24 bases between. DNA of the CDR3: TGTGCCAGCAGCTTATTTCCGGGATCCATATCTCAGTATAGCAATCAGCCCCAGCATTTT. This sequence encodes CASSLFPGSISQYSNQPQHF.

In its sample, this clonotype was seen many times. The chain has TRBV6-6 and TRBJ1-4; 7 bases agree with TRBD1. V gave up 6 bases and J gave up 3 bases; unmatched junction bases: 4. Per germline, CDR1 MNHNY and CDR2 SVGAGI (reference sequence). The CDR3 runs 14 residues. CDR3 DNA sequence: TGTGCCAGCAGCCAGGGGGTTTCTAATGAAAAACTGTTTTTT. Amino acids: CASSQGVSNEKLFF.

Comments on this clonotype: Sequence at one end of the junction differs from germline and may be a read error. The chain is built from TRBV7-9 and TRBJ2-7; D is undetermined. The CDR3 has 14 residues. The V gene's germline CDR1 is SEHNR and CDR2 FQNEAQ (reference sequence). The CDR3 here is CACSPLGPFYEQYF. As DNA, the CDR3 is TGTGCCTGCAGCCCCCTGGGTCCTTTCTACGAGCAGTACTTC.

Regarding this clonotype: A read error may produce the germline difference seen at one junction end. V is TRBV5-6 and J is TRBJ1-2; no clear D gene. Germline CDR1 is SGHDT and CDR2 is YYEEEE. The CDR3 length is 13 residues. CDR3 amino acids: CASSLYPGYSGYF. The CDR3 DNA sequence: TGTGCCAGCAGCTTGTATCCGGGGTATAGCGGCTACTTC.

The chain employs TRBV7-3 and TRBJ1-1; maybe TRBD1 (6 bases). This CDR3 contains 13 residues. Per germline, CDR1 SGHTA and CDR2 FQGTGA. The V end lost 5 bases, the J end lost 4 bases, and 11 bases lay between the germline ends. CDR3 residues: CASSPGVGTEAFF. The CDR3, as DNA: TGTGCCAGCAGCCCAGGGGTAGGCACTGAAGCTTTCTTT.

Points on this clonotype: A read error is possible here, since a much larger clone lies one base away. The chain carries TRBV12-3 or TRBV12-4 and TRBJ2-1; maybe TRBD1 (5 bases). This CDR3 spans 14 amino acids. Trimming pared 5 bases from V and 11 bases from J, leaving 19 bases between. CDR3 amino acids: CASSAGSNRRKQFF. CDR3 DNA: TGTGCCAGCAGTGCAGGGTCAAACCGGCGCAAGCAGTTCTTC.

This chain connects TRBV10-2 to TRBJ1-1; possibly TRBD1 for D (6 bases). The CDR3 contains 13 residues. V lost 7 bases, J lost 6 bases, and 15 bases lay in between. Germline-derived CDR1 and CDR2 are WSHSY and SAAADI. DNA of the CDR3: TGCGCCAGCACACGGGGGCATGTCTCTGAAGCTTTCTTT. Translating it yields CASTRGHVSEAFF.

Notes on this clonotype: This sequence may be a read error, since a much larger clone differs from it by one base. The V gene is TRBV6-1, the J gene TRBJ2-5; D gene unclear. Between the trimmed V and J ends, which lost 6 bases and 10 bases, there was a span of 15 bases. This CDR3 spans 12 amino acids. From germline, CDR1 is MNHNS and CDR2 SASEGT. The CDR3 loop reads CASRTKRSSQYF. In DNA, the CDR3 is TGTGCCAGCAGAACGAAAAGATCTAGCCAGTACTTC.

This chain uses TRBV11-2 with TRBJ2-7; TRBD1 is a possible D gene (5 bases). Germline V lookup: CDR1 SGHAT, CDR2 FQNNGV. The CDR3 has 14 residues. V shed 7 bases and J shed 5 bases, with 18 bases lying between them. The CDR3 region has the DNA TGTGCCAGCATCATAGATCTAGGCAGGGACGAGCAGTACTTC. Its protein product is CASIIDLGRDEQYF.

This clonotype was picked up many times. The chain employs TRBV4-2 and TRBJ2-3, with D possibly TRBD1 on 5 matching bases. The CDR3 has 15 amino acids. Trimming cost V 0 bases and J 5 bases, with 12 bases left between them. CDR1 LGHNA and CDR2 YNFKEQ come from the germline V gene. DNA of the CDR3: TGTGCCAGCAGCCAAGATAGGCGAGGACAAGATACGCAGTATTTT. Residues: CASSQDRRGQDTQYF.

Remarks on this clonotype: This may be a read error, as it is one base from a much larger clone. As the CDR3 is not closed by the conserved phenylalanine or tryptophan, this likely results from a read error. This rearrangement joins TRBV29-1 to TRBJ1-3; D remains unclear. The CDR3 runs to 11 residues. Trimming removed 6 bases from V and 4 bases from J, with 7 bases in between. CDR1 is SQVTM and CDR2 is ANQGSEA in the germline V gene. CDR3 residues: CSVDAGNTIYY. CDR3 sequence (DNA): TGCAGCGTGGACGCGGGAAACACCATATATTAT.

On this clonotype: Being one base from a much bigger clone, this may be a read error. Since no conserved phenylalanine or tryptophan closes the CDR3, a read error is the likely cause. The chain employs TRBV12-3 or TRBV12-4 and TRBJ2-5, with D perhaps TRBD1 or TRBD2 (5 bases each). The V end was cut by 6 bases, the J end by 7 bases, with 21 bases between. There are 15 residues in the CDR3. The CDR3 spells CASSPGTHSSGTQYL. The CDR3 nucleotides read TGTGCCAGCAGCCCCGGGACCCACAGTTCAGGGACCCAGTACTTA.